This TCR beta chain was captured by sequencing in a study of cytomegalovirus exposure and HLA in healthy donors (dated by TCRdb to about 2017). For the wider study: According to an earlier analysis of several hundred of the donors, some 180 million T cells yielded over 90 million unique TCR beta sequences and about 280 Gb of sequence data. In an earlier analysis of 500 to 650 of the donors, high-throughput TCR beta sequencing was used to judge whether each TCR beta V gene segment behaved as functional or pseudogenic. Among some 400 genotyped donors of the cohort, an average of around 240,000 unique TCR beta nucleotide sequences were sequenced per donor, around 20% of them non-productive. About five DR-DQ haplotypes were treated as single units for association and clustering because of strong linkage in the cohort. The number of donors typed differed by locus, with roughly 620-630 for A, B, C, DRB1 and DQB1, over 500 for DQA1, approximately 580 for DPA1, and around 430 for DPB1. The study used immunosequencing to profile the T cell repertoires of approximately 630 subjects and linked those repertoires to cytomegalovirus serostatus. HLA typing included class I and class II loci at four-digit resolution. To predict cytomegalovirus infection status, the study combined high-throughput TCR immunosequencing, statistical association of individual TCRs with disease status, and machine learning. The study aimed to test whether cataloging public T cell receptors could reveal signatures of past pathogen exposure. Rather than drawing on any new phenotypic data, the later analysis identified candidate immune exposures from TCR beta sequences and the way those sequences occurred across donors. In a later genetic analysis, genome-wide SNP genotypes for about three fifths of the roughly 670 donors were used, and that subset was treated as a discovery cohort. Along with the roughly 710-subject first cohort, a separate validation cohort of over 90 different subjects was used. A later analysis re-analyzed previously published TCR beta repertoires from approximately 670 donors and added high-resolution HLA genotyping to study TCR occurrence patterns. Donor age, sex, ethnicity and CMV serostatus were compiled together with the repertoire data. Of the roughly 430 genotyped donors, 65% to 90% fell in the genetic ancestry cluster associated with self-reported Caucasian donors. About 300 gigabases of sequencing data and approximately 93 million unique TCR sequences were included in an early release covering 550 to 800 HLA-typed donors. Every repertoire in the discovery cohort had been generated on one and the same sequencing platform. On the study overall, not on this receptor specifically: In a later analysis, HLA-associated TCR beta chains were found to be more clonally expanded and to have lower generation probabilities than equally common non-associated chains. According to the authors, the approach could potentially be generalized to other disease states and immunological phenotypes. According to a later analysis, parvovirus B19, influenza, CMV and Epstein-Barr virus appeared linked to several top co-occurrence clusters. An earlier analysis of around 540 of the donors showed that most TCR beta V segments appeared in productive rearrangements either about 90% or about 30% of the time, which broadly matched IMGT annotations. Because counts were too low, 15 to 20 rarely observed V segments, including chromosome 9 orphons, were excluded from the earlier analysis of roughly 580 of the donors. A group of highly shared sequence variants was considered likely to be a technical artifact of the sequencing pipeline. Linkage disequilibrium might explain the correlated functional status among segregating V segments, but an unknown experimental factor could not be excluded. In a later genetic analysis, fewer N-insertions in productive TCRs were reported among donors in an Asian-associated ancestry cluster than the approximately 670-donor mean. Sequencing depth was assumed to be roughly uniform across donors in the presence/absence analyses, though that assumption may not hold. A later analysis associated 17,000 or so TCR beta sequences with specific HLA alleles at a false discovery rate of 0.05. A few of the identified cytomegalovirus-associated TCR beta chains were confirmed in vitro to be specific for cytomegalovirus antigens. In the study, 150 to 200 TCR beta chains were listed as associated with cytomegalovirus. Assigning TCR associations to individual alleles was difficult when HLA alleles, especially DR and DQ, strongly co-occurred. In both the original and validation cohorts, the classifier was reported to diagnose cytomegalovirus status with high specificity and sensitivity. This cohort had only TCR beta chains sequenced, and the lack of alpha or paired-chain data limited which features could be detected. While some public TCRs were present in many individuals, most TCR sequences turned up only very rarely across donors. An association between a missense DCLRE1C variant and V-gene and J-gene trimming of TCR beta chains was found in a later genetic analysis and replicated in an independent cohort. For the cohort, immune exposure information was limited to CMV serostatus. A later analysis found that TCR association rates varied across HLA loci, with DRB1 alleles showing the most associated TCRs and HLA-C alleles the fewest. Because some donors lacked HLA typing at each locus, the association tests relied only on the typed subset. A further reported finding was that TCR beta sequences accurately predicted the HLA-A and HLA-B alleles for most subjects in the first cohort. According to a later analysis, most CMV-associated TCR beta chains appeared to be HLA-restricted, and the HLA associations seemed to be driven largely by CMV exposure.

The cohort was made up of 650 to 700 healthy bone marrow donors. All cohort members were sampled while nominally healthy, although unrecorded immune exposures were likely present. The donor tested CMV seropositive, placing the donor among the approximately 310 seropositive members of the cohort. Every donor gave a peripheral blood sample, and the peripheral blood mononuclear cells from that sample were used for TCR beta sequencing. Genomic DNA was extracted from the blood cell samples with the Qiagen DNeasy Blood Extraction Kit. Regarding this clone: The target of this receptor is not known. Per-base qualities were not stored, and no clone one base away is much larger.

The method was the immunoSEQ multiplex PCR assay. A mixture of 60 forward primers for TCR Vbeta segments and 13 reverse primers for TCR Jbeta segments was used in the multiplex PCR. The CDR3 region of rearranged TCR beta genes was amplified from genomic DNA by a multiplex PCR assay. Amplified TCR beta libraries were sequenced as 87-base-pair reads on the Illumina HiSeq System. In the authors' own workflow: A later analysis counted some 80 million unique TCR beta chains across the 666 repertoires, and 10 million to 12 million of these chains were shared by at least two donors. To remove PCR and sequencing errors, raw reads were error-corrected and collapsed into unique sequences using a nearest-neighbor algorithm that merged closely related sequences. CDR3 sequences were aligned to IMGT reference sequences to assign V, D and J gene segments. For a sequence to be retained, a match of at least six nucleotides to both a V gene segment and a J gene segment was required. A rearrangement counted as productive if the CDR3 had no stop codons and remained in frame with V and J, and every other rearrangement counted as non-productive. CDR3 was defined according to IMGT convention as the region running from the second conserved V-encoded cysteine to the conserved J-encoded phenylalanine. The earlier analysis of some 600 of the donors excluded sequences that lacked an unambiguous match to a single V gene segment. In an earlier analysis of around 590 of the donors, a V segment was called functional when productive rearrangements were above 56.7%, and segregating when the standard deviation between donors exceeded 5%. A statistical classification framework was built for diagnosing cytomegalovirus status from the catalog of TCR beta chain sequences. V and J gene assignment, in a later analysis, came from comparing TCR nucleotide sequences with IMGT/GENE-DB human TR gene sequences. A later analysis assigned CDR3 sequences and most-parsimonious VDJ recombination scenarios with the TCRdist pipeline. In a later analysis, each TCR beta chain was defined by its CDR3 amino acid sequence together with its V-gene family, and reads without a unique V-gene family were excluded. In a later analysis, nearly 600 highly shared, low-generation-probability nucleotide sequences were removed to address suspected cross-contamination and a sequencing artifact. For each public chain, a later analysis derived a clonal expansion index from normalized ranks of inferred template counts within each repertoire. In a later analysis, generation probabilities were computed with a VDJ recombination model fitted to out-of-frame rearrangements, and the resulting probabilities were checked against IGoR. Hypergeometric tests were used in a later analysis to score TCR-TCR, TCR-HLA and TCR-CMV co-occurrence, with a repertoire-size bias correction applied to the TCR pairs. False discovery rates were estimated in a later analysis by permuting HLA or CMV assignments 20 times. In a later analysis, co-occurring TCRs were grouped with DBSCAN, and TCRdist sequence similarity was added when clustering was performed within HLA-allele-positive subsets. Repertoires with fewer than 30,000 or more than 120,000 public chains were left out of co-occurrence clustering, as were five repertoires with anomalous nucleotide sharing. TCRdb carries this immuneACCESS record with in-frame sequences only. Its versions omit some clonotypes, under half of them owing to an unresolved V gene in the studies checked, with the rest unexplained. V, J and clone size were drawn from that table, and D and trimming were deduced from the DNA. In this sample the table shows around 200,000 clones, under 85% of which occur a single time. The top ten clones comprise roughly 10% of the sample.

This sequence originates from a woman in her fifties or sixties in good health and CMV-seropositive. The specimen was PBMCs.

The CDR3 is CASSSQINYGYTF. The sequenced DNA is TGTGCCAGCAGCTCACAGATTAACTATGGCTACACCTTC. The V gene is TRBV7-2 and the J gene is TRBJ1-2; the D gene identity is not certain. The CDR3 runs 13 amino acids, cysteine and phenylalanine included. Only the CDR3 part of the read is kept: 39 bases, read in frame from the first base. CDR1 and CDR2 were assigned from the germline V gene as SGHTA and FQGNSA. V is clipped by 4 bases and J by 1 base, and the sequence between their germline boundaries is 7 bases long.